The clone carrying this TCR beta chain was counted ten times or more. V dropped 5 bases and J dropped 0 bases, with 14 bases sitting between them. The CDR3 spans 14 residues. Per the germline V gene, CDR1 is DFQATT and CDR2 is SNEGSKA (reference sequence). The source of the sample is a study of T cells in Graves' hyperthyroidism and ophthalmopathy. Authors of the study amplified TCR beta CDR3 regions from RNA transcripts. First-round RT-PCR of the TCR CDR3 relied on the HTBI primer set. TCRdb ran MiXCR on the multiplex PCR reads and lists one entry per CDR3 protein. Of about 570,000 distinct CDR3 sequences in the sample, 12% to 15% are singletons; the top ten hold about 14%.

The sample consisted of blood. This rearrangement joins TRBV20-1 to TRBJ2-7, with D hard to call. The receptor was derived from a woman in her thirties or forties with Graves' hyperthyroidism. DNA for the CDR3: TGCAGTGCTGGGAAGGGCCTCCCCTCCTACGAGCAGTACTTC. Translating gives CSAGKGLPSYEQYF.